This T cell receptor (beta chain) was captured by sequencing in a study of CD8+ T cells in alopecia areata. Study background: A regimen of oral tofacitinib, 5 to 10 mg twice daily, was given to treated patients. Patients remained on tofacitinib for 6 to 18 months and then went 6 months without it. General study points: Clonality in lesional scalp, especially alopecia totalis/universalis, exceeded that of normal scalp. In scalp, tofacitinib significantly decreased clonality and expanded CD8+ clones among the top 100.

With regard to this clone: Its antigen remains unidentified.

RNA, once extracted, was reverse transcribed into cDNA for use as the sequencing template. The protocol was immunoSEQ multiplex PCR, while the TCRdb copy is restricted to in-frame clones and leaves out a portion. This table has about 150,000 clones, 45% to 60% appearing once. Treatment specified: oral pan-JAK inhibitor, 5-10 mg twice daily. The sample here was CD8+ T cells sorted from blood, taken at week 4, from a patient treated with tofacitinib. This TCR was recovered from a human donor with alopecia areata.

The CDR3 spells CASSLVRGDTGELFF. The CDR3 DNA follows: TGTGCCAGCAGCTTAGTGAGGGGCGACACCGGGGAGCTGTTTTTT. This chain uses TRBV7-8 with TRBJ2-2; tentatively, D is TRBD1 or TRBD2 (5 bases each). The CDR3 has 15 amino acids. V shed 1 base and J shed 3 bases, with 9 bases lying between them. From germline, CDR1 is SGHVS and CDR2 FQNEAQ.